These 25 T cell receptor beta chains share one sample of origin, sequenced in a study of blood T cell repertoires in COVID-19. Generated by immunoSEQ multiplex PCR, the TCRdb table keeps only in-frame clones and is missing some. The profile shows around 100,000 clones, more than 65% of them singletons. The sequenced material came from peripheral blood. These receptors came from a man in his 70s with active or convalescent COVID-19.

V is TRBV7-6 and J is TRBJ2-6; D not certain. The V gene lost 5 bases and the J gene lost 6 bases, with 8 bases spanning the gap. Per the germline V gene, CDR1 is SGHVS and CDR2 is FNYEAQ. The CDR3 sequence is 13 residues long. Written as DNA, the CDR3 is TGTGCCAGCAGCCCTCAGGAGGCCAACGTCCTGACTTTC. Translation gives CASSPQEANVLTF.

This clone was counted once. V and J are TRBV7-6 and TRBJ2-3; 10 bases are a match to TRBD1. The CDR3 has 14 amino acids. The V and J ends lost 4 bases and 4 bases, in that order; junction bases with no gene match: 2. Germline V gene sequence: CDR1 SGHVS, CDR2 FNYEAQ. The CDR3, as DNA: TGTGCCAGCAGCTACGGGACAGGGGCAGATACGCAGTATTTT. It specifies CASSYGTGADTQYF.

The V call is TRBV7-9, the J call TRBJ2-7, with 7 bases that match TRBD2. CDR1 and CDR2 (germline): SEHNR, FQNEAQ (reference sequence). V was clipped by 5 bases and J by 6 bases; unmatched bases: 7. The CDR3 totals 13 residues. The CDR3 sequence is CASSPQGGGEQYF. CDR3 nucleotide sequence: TGTGCCAGCAGCCCCCAGGGCGGGGGCGAGCAGTACTTC.

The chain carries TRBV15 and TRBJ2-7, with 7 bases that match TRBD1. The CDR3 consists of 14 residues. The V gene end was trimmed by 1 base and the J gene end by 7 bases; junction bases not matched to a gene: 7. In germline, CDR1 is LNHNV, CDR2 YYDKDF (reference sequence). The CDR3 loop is CATSRGETGREQYF. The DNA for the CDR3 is TGTGCCACCAGCAGAGGGGAGACAGGGCGGGAGCAGTACTTC.

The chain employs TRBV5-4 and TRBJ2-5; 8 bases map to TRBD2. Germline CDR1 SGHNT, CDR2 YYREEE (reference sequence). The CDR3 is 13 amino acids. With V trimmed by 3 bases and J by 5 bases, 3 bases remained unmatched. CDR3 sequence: CASSSGGHETQYF. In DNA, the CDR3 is TGTGCCAGCAGCTCGGGGGGGCACGAGACCCAGTACTTC.

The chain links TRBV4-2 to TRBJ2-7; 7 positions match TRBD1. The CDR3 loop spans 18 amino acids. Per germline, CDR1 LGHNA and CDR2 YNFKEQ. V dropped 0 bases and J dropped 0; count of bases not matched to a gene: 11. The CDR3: CASSQEWQQTGYSYEQYF. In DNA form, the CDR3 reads TGTGCCAGCAGCCAAGAGTGGCAGCAGACAGGGTACTCCTACGAGCAGTACTTC.

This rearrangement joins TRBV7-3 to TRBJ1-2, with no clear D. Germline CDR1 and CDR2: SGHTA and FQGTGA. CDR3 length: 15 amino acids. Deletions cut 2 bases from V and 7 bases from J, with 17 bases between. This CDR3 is CASSLGPAPAFGYTF. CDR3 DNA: TGTGCCAGCAGCTTAGGGCCAGCACCGGCTTTTGGCTACACCTTC.

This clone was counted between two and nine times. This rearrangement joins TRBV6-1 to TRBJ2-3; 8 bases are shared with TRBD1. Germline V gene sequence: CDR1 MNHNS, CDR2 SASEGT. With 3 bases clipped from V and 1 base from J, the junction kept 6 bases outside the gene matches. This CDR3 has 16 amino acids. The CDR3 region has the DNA TGTGCCAGCAGTGATACCCCAGGGGGCGGCACAGATACGCAGTATTTT. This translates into CASSDTPGGGTDTQYF.

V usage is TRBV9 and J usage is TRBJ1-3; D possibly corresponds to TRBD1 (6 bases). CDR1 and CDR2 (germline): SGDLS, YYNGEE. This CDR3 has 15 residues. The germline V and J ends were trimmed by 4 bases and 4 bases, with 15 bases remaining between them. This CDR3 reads CASSRTDSPGNTIYF. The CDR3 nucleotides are TGTGCCAGCAGCCGAACGGACAGCCCCGGAAACACCATATATTTT.

CDR3: CASSLSEGAYEQYF. CDR3 nucleotide sequence: TGCGCCAGCAGCTTGTCAGAAGGAGCCTACGAGCAGTACTTC. The chain has TRBV5-1 and TRBJ2-7, with D unclear. V was pared by 1 base and J by 2 bases, with 10 bases between. This CDR3 comprises 14 residues. Germline CDR1 reads SGHRS; CDR2 reads YFSETQ.

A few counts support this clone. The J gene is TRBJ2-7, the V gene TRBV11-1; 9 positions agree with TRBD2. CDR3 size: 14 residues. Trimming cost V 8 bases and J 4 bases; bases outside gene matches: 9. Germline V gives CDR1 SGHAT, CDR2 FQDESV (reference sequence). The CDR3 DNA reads TGTGCCAGCGGGCCCGGGACTAGCCATTACGAGCAGTACTTC. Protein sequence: CASGPGTSHYEQYF.

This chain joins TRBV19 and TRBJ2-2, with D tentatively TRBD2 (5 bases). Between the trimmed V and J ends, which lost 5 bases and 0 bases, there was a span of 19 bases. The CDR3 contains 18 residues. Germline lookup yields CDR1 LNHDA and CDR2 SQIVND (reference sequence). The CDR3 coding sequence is TGTGCCAGTAGTCCCCCTTTCGGCCCGGGGTCGAACACCGGGGAGCTGTTTTTT. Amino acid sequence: CASSPPFGPGSNTGELFF.

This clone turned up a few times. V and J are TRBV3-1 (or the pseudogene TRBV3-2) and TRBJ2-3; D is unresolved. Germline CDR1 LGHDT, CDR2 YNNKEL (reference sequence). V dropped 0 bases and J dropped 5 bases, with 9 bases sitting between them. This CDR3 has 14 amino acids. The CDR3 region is CASSQELGRDTQYF. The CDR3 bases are TGTGCCAGCAGCCAAGAGCTAGGCCGAGATACGCAGTATTTT.

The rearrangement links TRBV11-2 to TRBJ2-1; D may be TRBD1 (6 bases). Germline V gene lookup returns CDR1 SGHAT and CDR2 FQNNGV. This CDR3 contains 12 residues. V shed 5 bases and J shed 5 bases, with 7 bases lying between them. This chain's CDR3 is CASSPGDNEQFF. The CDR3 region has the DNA TGTGCCAGCAGCCCAGGGGACAATGAGCAGTTCTTC.

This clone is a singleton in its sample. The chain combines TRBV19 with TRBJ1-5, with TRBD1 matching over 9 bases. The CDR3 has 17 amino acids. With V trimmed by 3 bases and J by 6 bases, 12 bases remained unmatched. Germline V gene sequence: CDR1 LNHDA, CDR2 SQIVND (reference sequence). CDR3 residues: CASSMYGTGRSRQPQHF. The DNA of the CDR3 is TGTGCCAGTAGTATGTATGGGACAGGGAGATCTCGTCAGCCCCAGCATTTT.

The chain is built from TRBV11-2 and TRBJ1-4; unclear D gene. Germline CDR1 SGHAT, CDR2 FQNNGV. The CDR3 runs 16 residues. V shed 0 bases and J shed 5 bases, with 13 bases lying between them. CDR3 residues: CASSLDLWEANEKLFF. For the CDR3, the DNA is TGTGCCAGCAGCTTAGATCTTTGGGAGGCGAATGAAAAACTGTTTTTT.

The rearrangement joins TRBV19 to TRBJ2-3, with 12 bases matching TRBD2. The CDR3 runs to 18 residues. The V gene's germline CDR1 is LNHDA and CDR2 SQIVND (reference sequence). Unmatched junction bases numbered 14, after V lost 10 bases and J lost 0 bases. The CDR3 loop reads CATGPASGRGRSTDTQYF. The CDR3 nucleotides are TGTGCCACTGGGCCGGCTAGCGGGAGGGGGCGGAGCACAGATACGCAGTATTTT.

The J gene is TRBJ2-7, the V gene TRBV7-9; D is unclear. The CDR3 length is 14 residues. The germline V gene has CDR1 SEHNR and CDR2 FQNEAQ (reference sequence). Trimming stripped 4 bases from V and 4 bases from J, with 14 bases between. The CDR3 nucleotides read TGTGCCAGCAGCTCGTTACGAGCATCGTACGAGCAGTACTTC. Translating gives CASSSLRASYEQYF.

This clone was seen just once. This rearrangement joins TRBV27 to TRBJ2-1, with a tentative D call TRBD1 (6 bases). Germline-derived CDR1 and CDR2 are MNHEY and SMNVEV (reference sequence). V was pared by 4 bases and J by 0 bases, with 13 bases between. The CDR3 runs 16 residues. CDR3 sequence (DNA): TGTGCCAGCAGTTCCCAAAGGGGGAGCTCCTACAATGAGCAGTTCTTC. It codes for CASSSQRGSSYNEQFF.

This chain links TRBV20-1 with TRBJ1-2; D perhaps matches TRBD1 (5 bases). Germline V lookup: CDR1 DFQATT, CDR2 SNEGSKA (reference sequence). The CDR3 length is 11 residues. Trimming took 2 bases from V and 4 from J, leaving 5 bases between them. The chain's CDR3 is CSARQGYGYTF. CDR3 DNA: TGCAGTGCTAGACAGGGCTATGGCTACACCTTC.

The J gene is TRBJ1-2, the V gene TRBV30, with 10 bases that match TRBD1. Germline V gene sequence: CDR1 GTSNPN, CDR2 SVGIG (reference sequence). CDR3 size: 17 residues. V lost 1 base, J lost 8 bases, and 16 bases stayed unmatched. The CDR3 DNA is TGTGCCTGGAGTGCCGGGACAGGGGCTCGTACCTATGAGGGCTACACCTTC. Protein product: CAWSAGTGARTYEGYTF.

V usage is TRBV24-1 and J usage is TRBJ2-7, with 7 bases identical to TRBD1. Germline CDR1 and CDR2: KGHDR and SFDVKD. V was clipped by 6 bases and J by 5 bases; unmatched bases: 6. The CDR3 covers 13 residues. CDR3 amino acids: CATSLTGRDEQYF. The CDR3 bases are TGTGCCACCAGTCTGACAGGGCGCGACGAGCAGTACTTC.

CDR3 bases: TGTGCCAGTAGTATAGGACGAGGCGTTAGAGGTCAGCCCCAGCATTTT. Amino acids: CASSIGRGVRGQPQHF. The chain uses TRBV19 and TRBJ1-5; D gene uncertain. Germline assignment: CDR1 LNHDA and CDR2 SQIVND (reference sequence). This CDR3 comprises 16 residues. With 1 base removed from V and 6 bases from J, the gap between germline ends came to 16 bases.

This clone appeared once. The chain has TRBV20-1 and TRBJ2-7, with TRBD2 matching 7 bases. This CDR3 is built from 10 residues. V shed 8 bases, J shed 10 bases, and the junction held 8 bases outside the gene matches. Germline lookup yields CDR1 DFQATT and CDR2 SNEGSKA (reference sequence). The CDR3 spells CSYLGLSQYF. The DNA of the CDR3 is TGCAGTTACCTGGGACTATCCCAGTACTTC.

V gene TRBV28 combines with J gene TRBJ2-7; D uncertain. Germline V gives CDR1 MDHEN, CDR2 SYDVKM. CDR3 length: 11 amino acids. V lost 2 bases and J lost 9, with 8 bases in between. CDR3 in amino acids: CASSLQASQYF. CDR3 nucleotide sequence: TGTGCCAGCAGTTTACAGGCCTCGCAGTACTTC.